This TCR beta chain is from a study of CD8+ T cells in alopecia areata. The overall study: Each of the treated patients was given oral tofacitinib, 5 to 10 mg twice daily, for moderate-to-severe alopecia areata.

This clone was seen a handful of times. Germline CDR1 reads MGHDK; CDR2 reads SYGVNS. The CDR3 consists of 15 residues. Trimming at V came to 7 bases and at J to 0 bases, leaving 4 bases not matched to a gene. Sequencing relied on a cDNA template that was reverse transcribed from extracted RNA. Assay: immunoSEQ multiplex PCR; the TCRdb copy retains only in-frame clones and omits some. Of about 130,000 clones in the sample, roughly three fifths were seen once. The chain recombines TRBV25-1 with TRBJ2-7; 12 bases agree with TRBD2. The sequenced sample was CD4+ T cells sorted from blood, obtained at week 0. The receptor comes from a human donor with alopecia areata. This CDR3 is CASIGTSGFSYEQYF. The CDR3, as DNA: TGTGCCAGCATTGGGACTAGCGGGTTCTCCTACGAGCAGTACTTC.